This TCR beta chain comes out of a study of memory CD4+ T cells and cytomegalovirus serostatus. The wider study: Of the healthy Belgian adults, 9 or 10 were CMV seropositive and 20 to 30 seronegative.

V lost 10 bases to trimming and J lost 8 bases; unmatched junction nucleotides: 7. The CDR3 has 13 amino acids. From germline, CDR1 is SNHLY and CDR2 FYNNEI. Per the authors' pipeline: After removing out-of-frame reads, around 2 million distinct TCRbeta sequences remained. TCRdb's copy holds only in-frame clones and misses some; the assay was immunoSEQ multiplex PCR. V, J and clone size were drawn from that table, and D and trimming were deduced from the DNA. The table lists around 45,000 clones, 70% to 75% of them singletons. Single viable CD3+CD4+CD8-CD45RO+ cells were sorted as the memory CD4+ T cells.

Sequenced: memory CD4+ T cells from blood. V is TRBV2 and J is TRBJ2-1; 11 nucleotides align to TRBD2. The receptor was isolated from an adult in good health and CMV-seropositive. CDR3 amino acids: CATGTSGGYEQFF. The CDR3 DNA reads TGTGCCACCGGGACTAGCGGTGGCTATGAGCAGTTCTTC.